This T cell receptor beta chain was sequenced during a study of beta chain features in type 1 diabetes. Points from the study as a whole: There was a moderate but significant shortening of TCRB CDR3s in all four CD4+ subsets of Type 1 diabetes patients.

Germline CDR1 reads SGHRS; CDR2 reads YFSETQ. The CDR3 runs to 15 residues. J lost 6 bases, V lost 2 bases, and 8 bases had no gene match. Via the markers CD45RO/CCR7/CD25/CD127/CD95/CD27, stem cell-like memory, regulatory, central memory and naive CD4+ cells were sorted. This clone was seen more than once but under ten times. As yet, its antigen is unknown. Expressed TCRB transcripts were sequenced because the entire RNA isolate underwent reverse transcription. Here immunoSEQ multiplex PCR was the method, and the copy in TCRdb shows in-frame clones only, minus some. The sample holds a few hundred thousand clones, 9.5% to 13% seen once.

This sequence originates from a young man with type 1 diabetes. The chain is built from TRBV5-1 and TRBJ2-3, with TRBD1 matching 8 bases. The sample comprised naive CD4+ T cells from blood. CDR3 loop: CASSLPKTGVDTQYF. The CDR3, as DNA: TGCGCCAGCAGCTTACCAAAGACAGGGGTGGATACGCAGTATTTT.